One and the same sample provided the 11 T cell receptor beta chains below, sequenced in a study of technical replicates of blood from several donors. Method: immunoSEQ multiplex PCR; TCRdb's copy keeps in-frame clones and lacks some. The sample contains about 81,000 clones, 85% to 95% of which appear only once. The sequencing sample was made of T cells isolated from PBMCs. These receptors came from a human donor in good health.

The rearrangement links TRBV5-1 to TRBJ1-2; TRBD1 aligns across 10 bases. CDR3 length: 14 amino acids. From germline, CDR1 is SGHRS and CDR2 YFSETQ. V lost 4 bases, J lost 6 bases, and 6 bases stayed unmatched. The CDR3 DNA follows: TGCGCCAGCAGCCGGACAGGGGGTAAGGATGGCTACACCTTC. The encoded protein is CASSRTGGKDGYTF.

CDR3 nucleotide sequence: TGTGCCAGCAGCCAACGGCGGGCCTGGGATGAAAAACTGTTTTTT. It translates to CASSQRRAWDEKLFF. The V and J genes are TRBV28 and TRBJ1-4; D call uncertain. The CDR3 runs to 15 residues. The V gene's germline CDR1 is MDHEN and CDR2 SYDVKM. Deletions cut 6 bases from V and 6 bases from J, with 17 bases between.

V and J are TRBV5-6 and TRBJ2-1; 9 bases match TRBD1. Germline loops: CDR1 SGHDT, CDR2 YYEEEE. CDR3 length equals 15 residues. V was pared by 1 base and J by 8 bases, with 7 bases of the junction left unmatched. Here the CDR3 reads CASSLWDRVFYEQFF. The CDR3 DNA sequence: TGTGCCAGCAGCTTGTGGGACAGGGTTTTCTATGAGCAGTTCTTC. Combining the CDR3 with reference TRBV5-6 and TRBJ2-1 gives the whole variable domain DAGVTQSPTHLIKTRGQQVTLRCSPKSGHDTVSWYQQALGQGPQFIFQYYEEEERQRGNFPDRFSGHQFPNYSSELNVNALLLGDSALYLCASSLWDRVFYEQFFGPGTRLTVL.

V is TRBV2 and J is TRBJ2-7, with 9 nucleotides matching TRBD2. CDR3 length: 15 residues. The junction had 15 bases not matched to a gene; V was cut back by 10 bases and J by 5 bases. CDR1 and CDR2 from the germline V gene are SNHLY and FYNNEI. DNA for the CDR3: TGTGCCACCCTGCCGTTAGCGGGAGATGGGAACGAGCAGTACTTC. This encodes CATLPLAGDGNEQYF.

J is TRBJ2-7 and V is TRBV4-1; 11 bases align to TRBD2. Per germline, CDR1 MGHRA and CDR2 YSYEKL. Trimming took 2 bases from V and 3 from J; bases not matched to a gene: 3. CDR3 length equals 15 residues. The CDR3 reads CASSQTSGRFYEQYF. DNA for the CDR3: TGCGCCAGCAGCCAAACTAGCGGGAGATTCTACGAGCAGTACTTC.

The chain employs TRBV10-3 and TRBJ2-3, with TRBD2 as a possible D gene (6 bases). With 5 bases removed from V and 1 base from J, the gap between germline ends came to 16 bases. This CDR3 comprises 16 residues. Germline V gene lookup returns CDR1 ENHRY and CDR2 SYGVKD. The CDR3 is CAISIIRGTGTDTQYF. The CDR3 DNA reads as TGTGCCATCAGTATAATACGGGGGACTGGCACAGATACGCAGTATTTT.

The genes are TRBV4-2 and TRBJ2-7, with 7 nucleotides matching TRBD1. This CDR3 region has 14 residues. CDR1 is LGHNA, CDR2 YNFKEQ, per germline. V trimming: 4 bases; J trimming: 2 bases; junction bases outside the gene matches: 5. DNA of the CDR3: TGTGCCAGCAGCCCGGGAACAGGGGCCTACGAGCAGTACTTC. Translated: CASSPGTGAYEQYF.

This sequence joins TRBV6-5 and TRBJ2-7; 10 positions agree with TRBD2. V was pared by 5 bases and J by 2 bases, with 3 bases of the junction left unmatched. CDR3 length: 14 amino acids. Per germline, CDR1 MNHEY and CDR2 SVGAGI. DNA for the CDR3: TGTGCCAGCAGTGAGCGGGGGGGCCCCTACGAGCAGTACTTC. It codes for CASSERGGPYEQYF.

This sequence joins TRBV4-2 and TRBJ2-5, with D possibly matching TRBD2 (5 bases). The CDR3 is 16 residues long. Trimming cost V 1 base and J 5 bases, with 17 bases left between them. CDR1 is LGHNA and CDR2 is YNFKEQ in the germline V gene. The CDR3 here is CASSQVPPPERETQYF. The CDR3 region has the DNA TGTGCCAGCAGCCAAGTACCCCCCCCCGAGCGGGAGACCCAGTACTTC.

The chain uses TRBV7-6 and TRBJ2-3, with TRBD1 matching over 8 bases. This CDR3 contains 16 residues. The trim removed 5 bases at V and 1 base at J, leaving 8 bases unmatched. CDR1 and CDR2 (germline): SGHVS, FNYEAQ. CDR3 coding DNA: TGTGCCAGCAGCCATGGCACGGACAGGGGCACAGATACGCAGTATTTT. It yields the protein CASSHGTDRGTDTQYF.

The chain couples TRBV7-8 to TRBJ1-4; possible D gene TRBD1, 5 bases. Trimming cost V 1 base and J 4 bases, with 13 bases left between them. CDR3 size: 16 residues. CDR1 and CDR2 (germline): SGHVS, FQNEAQ. The CDR3 DNA sequence: TGTGCCAGCAGCTTAGGTTCAACAGGTTATAATGAAAAACTGTTTTTT. Amino acid sequence: CASSLGSTGYNEKLFF.